This T cell receptor (beta chain) derives from a study of cytomegalovirus exposure and HLA in healthy donors. This clone was observed a handful of times. Per germline, CDR1 MGHDK and CDR2 SYGVNS. With 3 bases removed from V and 1 base from J, the gap between germline ends came to 7 bases. The CDR3 contains 13 residues. PCR amplification relied on 60 Vbeta primers (plus 13 Jbeta primers). Assay: immunoSEQ multiplex PCR; the TCRdb copy retains only in-frame clones and omits some. Of some 98,000 clones listed, around 70% are singletons. The TCR sequence derives from a man in his forties or fifties in good health and CMV-seronegative. The source material was PBMCs. This chain joins TRBV25-1 and TRBJ2-7, with D possibly matching TRBD2 (6 bases). DNA of the CDR3: TGTGCCAGCAGTGAGACTAGTTCCTACGAGCAGTACTTC. It yields the protein CASSETSSYEQYF.